The rows below give T cell receptor beta chains drawn from one sample of a study of T cells in Graves' hyperthyroidism and ophthalmopathy. Each CDR3 protein is one row after TCRdb ran MiXCR on the multiplex PCR reads. The top ten clones hold around 3.6% of a sample with around 350,000 distinct CDR3 sequences, 15% to 20% of them seen once. The sample was blood. Receptors originate from a young woman with Graves' hyperthyroidism. The CDR3 runs from the conserved cysteine through the conserved F or W. D genes are given only for firm matches. Only part of the rows carry a size: once, few, many, or a class if the clone is expanded.

D	V	size	J	CDR3	DNA
NA	TRBV5-1	NA	TRBJ2-3	CASSFRASTDTQYF	TGCGCCAGCAGCTTCCGGGCTAGCACAGATACGCAGTATTTT
TRBD1	TRBV2	few	TRBJ1-1	CASSTWTGSNTEAFF	TGTGCCAGCAGCACCTGGACAGGTTCGAACACTGAAGCTTTCTTT
NA	TRBV27	many	TRBJ1-5	CASSGRWGGGFQPQHF	TGTGCCAGCAGTGGGCGGTGGGGGGGAGGTTTTCAGCCCCAGCATTTT
NA	TRBV6-1	many	TRBJ2-5	CASSEARGWASQGTQYF	TGTGCCAGCAGTGAAGCCAGGGGATGGGCCTCGCAGGGGACCCAGTACTTC
NA	TRBV12-3/TRBV12-4	many	TRBJ2-2	CASSPGTEILTGELFF	TGTGCCAGCAGTCCCGGGACTGAAATACTAACCGGGGAGCTGTTTTTT
NA	TRBV20-1	many	TRBJ2-5	CSARVDGAETQYF	TGCAGTGCTAGAGTCGATGGAGCGGAGACCCAGTACTTC
TRBD1	TRBV20-1	many	TRBJ1-5	CSATGLGQEIRNQPQHF	TGCAGTGCTACCGGCTTGGGACAGGAGATCAGGAATCAGCCCCAGCATTTT
NA	TRBV12-3/TRBV12-4	NA	TRBJ2-5	CSTGIREETQYF	TGTTCAACGGGGATAAGGGAGGAGACCCAGTACTTC
NA	TRBV9	many	TRBJ1-1	CAGSAPSGGRNTEAFF	TGTGCCGGCAGCGCACCGTCGGGGGGACGGAACACTGAAGCTTTCTTT
NA	TRBV6-5	many	TRBJ1-2	CASTLAGYGYTF	TGTGCCAGCACCCTCGCCGGCTATGGCTACACCTTC
NA	TRBV13	NA	TRBJ1-2	CASSLPETEANYGYTF	TGTGCCAGCAGCCTTCCAGAGACAGAAGCTAACTATGGCTACACCTTC
NA	TRBV11-2	many	TRBJ1-1	CASSLTTGRIWSTEAFF	TGTGCCAGCAGCTTAACAACAGGGAGGATATGGAGCACTGAAGCTTTCTTT
NA	TRBV7-9	NA	TRBJ2-2	CASSVQGSAGELFF	TGTGCCAGCAGCGTACAGGGATCGGCCGGGGAGCTGTTTTTT
TRBD1	TRBV7-9	many	TRBJ2-7	CASSITTGIGEQYF	TGTGCCAGCAGCATAACGACAGGGATCGGCGAGCAGTACTTC
TRBD2	TRBV12-5	NA	TRBJ2-7	CASGLAAVSGSTYEQYF	TGTGCTAGTGGTTTGGCCGCCGTTAGCGGGTCCACCTACGAGCAGTACTTC
TRBD1	TRBV25-1	many	TRBJ1-2	CASSPRDSPYGYTF	TGTGCCAGCAGTCCGAGGGACAGCCCCTATGGCTACACCTTC
NA	TRBV12-3/TRBV12-4	few	TRBJ2-2	CASSSSRGTGELFF	TGTGCCAGCAGTTCAAGCCGGGGTACCGGGGAGCTGTTTTTT
TRBD1	TRBV10-2	many	TRBJ1-2	CASSDYRGQGGYTF	TGCGCCAGCAGTGATTACAGGGGGCAGGGTGGCTACACCTTC
TRBD1	TRBV24-1	many	TRBJ1-1	CATSGTGMTTEAFF	TGTGCCACCAGTGGGACAGGGATGACCACTGAAGCTTTCTTT
TRBD1	TRBV28	many	TRBJ1-3	CASSPYISRDRRNTIYF	TGTGCCAGCAGCCCCTACATCTCCCGGGACAGAAGAAACACCATATATTTT
NA	TRBV6-1	NA	TRBJ2-2	CASNPQSLFTGELFF	TGTGCCAGCAATCCCCAATCTCTTTTCACCGGGGAGCTGTTTTTT